Following are 7 T cell receptor beta chains from one sample sequenced in a study of post-analysis software for immune sequencing data. Overall study findings and caveats: Comparison of patients with controls showed five TRBV segments more frequent in patients, TRBV5-6, TRBV5-1 and TRBV20-1 among them.

Unique molecular identifiers were present in the TCR beta cDNA libraries. TCRdb re-analysed the PCR reads in MiXCR, keeping a single row per CDR3 protein. Of about 800,000 distinct CDR3 sequences in the sample, around 27% are singletons; the top ten hold more than 0.45%. These TCRs' antigens remain unknown. Sequenced input: blood. These receptors came from a girl aged 10 to 17 with multiple sclerosis.

The rearrangement uses TRBV7-2 and TRBJ2-5, with 9 bases that match TRBD2. From germline, CDR1 is SGHTA and CDR2 FQGNSA. The CDR3 length is 15 residues. J lost 1 base, V lost 5 bases, and 5 bases had no gene match. The CDR3 sequence is CASSRVTSGQETQYF. CDR3 in DNA: TGTGCCAGCAGCCGAGTGACTAGCGGCCAAGAGACCCAGTACTTC.

This clonotype was counted only a few times. The V and J genes are TRBV27 and TRBJ2-7; TRBD2 is a possible D gene (6 bases). CDR1 MNHEY and CDR2 SMNVEV come from the germline V gene (reference sequence). V was trimmed by 1 base and J by 5 bases, leaving 9 bases between them. The CDR3 contains 13 residues. The CDR3 sequence is CASSLWRGHEQYF. As DNA, the CDR3 is TGTGCCAGCAGTTTATGGAGGGGTCACGAGCAGTACTTC.

The chain employs TRBV15 and TRBJ2-7, with D possibly matching TRBD1 (5 bases). Germline CDR1 reads LNHNV; CDR2 reads YYDKDF (reference sequence). Trimming removed 0 bases from V and 7 bases from J, with 13 bases in between. The CDR3 sequence is 14 residues long. CDR3 region: CATSRDTRVGEQYF. CDR3 bases: TGTGCCACCAGCAGAGATACCAGGGTAGGGGAGCAGTACTTC.

This clonotype was detected only a few times. This rearrangement joins TRBV28 to TRBJ1-1, with 7 nucleotides matching TRBD1. V shed 6 bases, J shed 1 base, and the junction held 8 bases outside the gene matches. CDR1 MDHEN and CDR2 SYDVKM come from the germline V gene. The CDR3 totals 15 residues. CDR3 sequence: CASSPQGGANTEAFF. In DNA, the CDR3 is TGTGCCAGCAGCCCTCAGGGGGGGGCGAACACTGAAGCTTTCTTT.

This clonotype appeared a few times. This chain uses TRBV6-2 or TRBV6-3 with TRBJ2-7; D ambiguous. The V and J ends lost 6 bases and 3 bases respectively, with 9 bases between them. Germline V gives CDR1 MNHEY, CDR2 SVGEGT. This CDR3 is built from 12 residues. The CDR3 coding sequence is TGTGCCAGCAGGGGTCTACTCTACGAGCAGTACTTC. It yields the protein CASRGLLYEQYF.

This clonotype turned up a few times. The CDR3 DNA is TGTGCCAGCTCACCATTTGGGACAGGAAACACTGAAGCTTTCTTT. This codes for CASSPFGTGNTEAFF. The chain is built from TRBV18 and TRBJ1-1; 8 bases match TRBD1. V was clipped by 2 bases and J by 2 bases; unmatched bases: 4. The CDR3 totals 15 residues. CDR1 and CDR2 (germline): KGHSH, LQKENI.

This clonotype was seen a handful of times. V is TRBV6-1 and J is TRBJ2-1, with 8 positions matching TRBD2. The CDR3 runs to 15 residues. V lost 6 bases and J lost 9; bases outside the gene matches: 13. Germline V gene data show CDR1 as MNHNS and CDR2 as SASEGT. CDR3: CASSATGGAGGEQFF. The CDR3 DNA sequence: TGTGCCAGCAGCGCCACCGGGGGGGCCGGCGGTGAGCAGTTCTTC.